These T cell receptor beta chains were read from a single sample in a study of early T cells in non-severe SARS-CoV-2 infection. TCRdb ran MiXCR on the 5' RACE reads and lists one entry per CDR3 protein. The sample lists 75,000 or so distinct CDR3 sequences, approximately 12% occurring once. The sequenced material came from whole blood. Source of these receptors: an adult who was a healthcare worker with PCR-confirmed SARS-CoV-2 infection or an uninfected control (not recorded which). Each CDR3 is given with its conserved first and last residue. D genes are given only for firm matches. Rows give clone size only sometimes, using once, few, many, or a class for an expanded clone.

j_call,v_call,d_call,clone_size,cdr3_nt,cdr3_aa
TRBJ1-5,TRBV12-3/TRBV12-4,TRBD1,NA,TGTGCCAGCAGTTTTGGACAGGGTCCGCCCCAGCATTTT,CASSFGQGPPQHF
TRBJ1-1,TRBV19,NA,NA,TGTGCCAGCACCCGCGGGGTAAACACTGAAGCTTTCTTT,CASTRGVNTEAFF
TRBJ2-1,TRBV20-1,TRBD1,NA,TGCAGTGCTAGAGATCCGACAGGGGACAATGAGCAGTTCTTC,CSARDPTGDNEQFF
TRBJ1-4,TRBV24-1,NA,many,TGTGCCACCAGTGACCCTGGAGAGGGACGTACTGAAAAACTGTTTTTT,CATSDPGEGRTEKLFF
TRBJ2-5,TRBV3-1,TRBD1,NA,TGTGCCAGCAGCCAAGATACGGGACAGGACCATACACCGAGGGGGACCCAGTACTTC,CASSQDTGQDHTPRGTQYF
TRBJ1-5,TRBV19,NA,NA,TGTGCCAGTAGTATGGGGTACCAGCCCCAGCATTTT,CASSMGYQPQHF
TRBJ2-2,TRBV4-3,TRBD2,many,TGCGCCAGCCGGGGGGGGTTGGAGGTCGGGGAGCTGTTTTTT,CASRGGLEVGELFF
TRBJ2-7,TRBV20-1,NA,few,TGCAGTGCCCGGGAAAGCTCCTACGAGCAGTACTTC,CSARESSYEQYF
TRBJ2-7,TRBV29-1,TRBD2,few,TGCAGCGTTGCCCTTAGCGGGAGGATCTACGAGCAGTACTTC,CSVALSGRIYEQYF
TRBJ1-1,TRBV6-6,NA,NA,TGTGCCAGCAGTTATGGCTCGCGATACCGGGACACAACTGAAGCTTTCTTT,CASSYGSRYRDTTEAFF
TRBJ1-3,TRBV30,NA,few,TGTGCCTGGAGTGGAGCCTCTGGAAACACCATATATTTT,CAWSGASGNTIYF
TRBJ1-5,TRBV7-8,TRBD1,many,TGTGCCAGCAGCTCGGCTCCGGGACAGGGGATAAATCAGCCCCAGCATTTT,CASSSAPGQGINQPQHF
TRBJ2-3,TRBV12-3/TRBV12-4,TRBD1,NA,TGTGCCAGCAGGGCGACAGGGGCAGATACGCAGTATTTT,CASRATGADTQYF
TRBJ2-5,TRBV3-1,TRBD1,many,TGTGCCAGCAGTAAGACAGGGTGGCAAGAGACCCAGTACTTC,CASSKTGWQETQYF
TRBJ2-7,TRBV4-1,NA,NA,TGCGCCAGCAGCCAAGATGGGGGTTACGAGCAGTACTTC,CASSQDGGYEQYF
TRBJ1-1,TRBV29-1,NA,many,TGCAGCGTTAGGAAGGGCCCGAACACTGAAGCTTTCTTT,CSVRKGPNTEAFF
TRBJ2-3,TRBV20-1,TRBD2,many,TGCAGTGCGGGAGGACTAGCGAGCACAGATACGCAGTATTTT,CSAGGLASTDTQYF
TRBJ1-5,TRBV20-1,TRBD1,NA,TGCAGTGCGATAGACAGGGGGCTTAGGCCCCAGCATTTT,CSAIDRGLRPQHF
TRBJ1-2,TRBV6-2/TRBV6-3,NA,NA,TGTGCCAGCAGTTCCCCGGGTCTTCCAAGCTATGGCTACACCTTC,CASSSPGLPSYGYTF
TRBJ1-1,TRBV7-9,NA,NA,TGTGCCAGCAGCTTAGGCCACGATGGGACTGAAGCTTTCTTT,CASSLGHDGTEAFF
TRBJ2-7,TRBV12-3/TRBV12-4,TRBD2,few,TGTGCCAGCAGTTGGGAGGGGCCGAGCTCCTACGAGCAGTACTTC,CASSWEGPSSYEQYF
TRBJ1-2,TRBV12-3/TRBV12-4,NA,few,TGTGCCAGCAGTTTTCGAGGGAGCTATGGCTACACCTTC,CASSFRGSYGYTF
TRBJ1-2,TRBV11-2,NA,many,TGTGCCAGCAGACATCCCCGATGGAGGCCTGGCTACACCTTC,CASRHPRWRPGYTF
TRBJ1-4,TRBV29-1,NA,few,TGCAGCGTCGGGGAGACAGCAACTAATGAAAAACTGTTTTTT,CSVGETATNEKLFF
TRBJ1-2,TRBV27,NA,many,TGTGCCAGCAGTATGGTCAGGGCACCGGGGGACTATGGCTACACCTTC,CASSMVRAPGDYGYTF
TRBJ1-1,TRBV10-2,TRBD1,NA,TGCGCCAGCAGTGAGTGGAGACAGGGGAACACTGAAGCTTTCTTT,CASSEWRQGNTEAFF
TRBJ1-5,TRBV19,NA,many,TGTGCCAGTAGTATGGGGAGCGCTTGGGGCAATCAGCCCCAGCATTTT,CASSMGSAWGNQPQHF
TRBJ2-7,TRBV7-9,NA,NA,TGTGCCAGCAGCTCGGCCCCGAGGAACGAGCAGTACTTC,CASSSAPRNEQYF
TRBJ2-3,TRBV20-1,NA,many,TGCAGTGCAGAGGGACCGACCAGCACAGATACGCAGTATTTT,CSAEGPTSTDTQYF
TRBJ2-5,TRBV7-2,NA,many,TGTGCCAGCAGCCGGGACCGAGTCGAAGAGACCCAGTACTTC,CASSRDRVEETQYF
TRBJ2-1,TRBV6-2/TRBV6-3,NA,many,TGTGCCAGCAGTTACTCGAGTAGCGCCCAATTGTCCTACAATGAGCAGTTCTTC,CASSYSSSAQLSYNEQFF
TRBJ2-3,TRBV7-2,NA,many,TGTGCCAGCAGCTTAGACGTGGGTCACGAAGATACGCAGTATTTT,CASSLDVGHEDTQYF
TRBJ1-1,TRBV5-1,NA,few,TGCGCCAGCAGCTTGTTGGGGGTGAACACTGAAGCTTTCTTT,CASSLLGVNTEAFF
TRBJ2-5,TRBV6-5,TRBD2,few,TGTGCCAGCAGGGCTAGCGGGGGGCACCAAGAGACCCAGTACTTC,CASRASGGHQETQYF
TRBJ2-2,TRBV7-3,NA,NA,TGTGCCAGCAGCTTAAGCGCCTATCTACCCGGGGAGCTGTTTTTT,CASSLSAYLPGELFF
TRBJ2-3,TRBV25-1,TRBD1,NA,TGTGCCAGCAGTGAATTCCGGACAGGGAGCACAGATACGCAGTATTTT,CASSEFRTGSTDTQYF
TRBJ1-1,TRBV12-3/TRBV12-4,TRBD1,few,TGTGCCAGCAGCCAAGGGACAGACACTGAAGCTTTCTTT,CASSQGTDTEAFF
TRBJ1-2,TRBV29-1,NA,NA,TGCGGCGTTGAAGGGGGAACTGGAGGCTACACCTTC,CGVEGGTGGYTF
TRBJ1-4,TRBV7-9,NA,few,TGTGCCAGCAGCTTAGGGACAGACGCGAGTGAAAAACTGTTTTTT,CASSLGTDASEKLFF
TRBJ2-2,TRBV6-2/TRBV6-3,NA,few,TGTGCCAGCAGCCTACGCACCGGGGAGCTGTTTTTT,CASSLRTGELFF
TRBJ2-2,TRBV21-1,NA,many,TGTGCCAGCGGCCGACAGGCTCGGTTGCGGGAGCTGTTTTTT,CASGRQARLRELFF
TRBJ1-1,TRBV30,NA,few,TGTGCCTGGAGTCGCATGAACACTGAAGCTTTCTTT,CAWSRMNTEAFF
TRBJ2-3,TRBV6-2/TRBV6-3,NA,NA,TGTGCCAGCCGAGAAAGGGGGTACACAGATACGCAGTATTTT,CASRERGYTDTQYF
TRBJ2-7,TRBV13,TRBD2,few,TGTGCCAGCAGTACTCGACTAGCGGGCACGTACGAGCAGTACTTC,CASSTRLAGTYEQYF
TRBJ1-2,TRBV7-2,TRBD1,NA,TGTGCCAGCAGCTTGGGACAGGGGGCAGGTGGCTACACCTTC,CASSLGQGAGGYTF
TRBJ2-7,TRBV7-9,NA,many,TGTGCCAGCAGCTTAGGACAGAGCGAGCAGTACTTC,CASSLGQSEQYF
TRBJ1-6,TRBV7-9,NA,few,TGTGCCAGCAGCTCGGACGGCTCCTATAATTCACCCCTCCACTTT,CASSSDGSYNSPLHF
TRBJ2-1,TRBV19,TRBD2,many,TGTGCCAGTAGTGGACTAGCGGGAGGGAGCTCCTACAATGAGCAGTTCTTC,CASSGLAGGSSYNEQFF
TRBJ1-4,TRBV11-2,TRBD1,NA,TGTGCCAGCAGCCCCGACAGGGGGAAGGGAGAAAAACTGTTTTTT,CASSPDRGKGEKLFF
TRBJ2-7,TRBV2,NA,NA,TGTGCCAGCAGTGTATCGACAGGACGTCTGGGCGAGCAGTACTTC,CASSVSTGRLGEQYF
TRBJ1-1,TRBV5-1,NA,NA,TGCGCCAGCAGCTTCGGACAGATAAACACTGAAGCTTTCTTT,CASSFGQINTEAFF
TRBJ2-7,TRBV10-3,NA,many,TGTGCCATCAGTGGTATTGTGCTTGGCTACGAGCAGTACTTC,CAISGIVLGYEQYF
TRBJ2-3,TRBV19,NA,many,TGTGCCAGTAGTATTACTACAGATACGCAGTATTTT,CASSITTDTQYF
TRBJ2-3,TRBV28,NA,once,TGTGCCAGCAGTTTCCTCAGCGGCACAGATACGCAGTATTTT,CASSFLSGTDTQYF
TRBJ1-5,TRBV7-9,NA,NA,TGTGCCAGCAGCTATAGTATGAATCAGCCCCAGCATTTT,CASSYSMNQPQHF
TRBJ1-4,TRBV7-9,NA,few,TGTGCCAGCAGCTTCGCCGCAGGAGCTACTAATGAAAAACTGTTTTTT,CASSFAAGATNEKLFF
TRBJ1-1,TRBV19,NA,many,TGTGCCAGCAAAGGGCTAGCGGGTGCTGAAGCTTTCTTT,CASKGLAGAEAFF